This T cell receptor (beta chain) derives from a study of cytomegalovirus exposure and HLA in healthy donors. The length of the CDR3 is 13 residues. Germline-derived CDR1 and CDR2 are WNHNN and SYGVQD (reference sequence). Trimming took off 3 bases at V and 6 bases at J, with 12 bases between the two ends. Researchers ran the PCR with 60 Vbeta and 13 Jbeta primers. Profiled with immunoSEQ multiplex PCR; TCRdb holds only in-frame clones, not every one. The sample records 60,000 to 95,000 clones, around 83% being singletons. Sequenced: PBMCs. The TCR was taken from a man in his 70s in good health and CMV-seropositive. This sequence joins TRBV10-1 and TRBJ2-7; tentatively, D is TRBD1 (6 bases). CDR3 in amino acids: CASSDGRGGEQYF. DNA of the CDR3: TGCGCCAGCAGTGATGGCAGAGGGGGCGAGCAGTACTTC.